The sequence of this TCR beta chain was determined in a study of blood T cell repertoires in COVID-19. Study as a whole: Whether acute or convalescent, the COVID-19 samples came from the United States, Italy and Spain. PBMCs, B-cell-depleted T cells, or T cells provided the cDNA or gDNA that made up the material.

Per the study methods: Estimated nucleated cell counts came from reference gene primer amplification. TCRdb keeps only in-frame clones here, not all; method: immunoSEQ multiplex PCR. The D gene and trimming were derived from the DNA, and the V and J assignments and clone size from that table. Of hundreds of thousands of clones in the sample, around 86% were seen once. The CDR3 is 15 amino acids. Trimming pared 7 bases from V and 8 bases from J, leaving 22 bases between. The V gene's germline CDR1 is SGHRS and CDR2 YFSETQ. The receptor's source is a woman in her twenties or thirties with active or convalescent COVID-19. The chain combines TRBV5-1 with TRBJ2-1; TRBD2 is a possible D gene (6 bases). The sample was peripheral blood. The CDR3 spells CASHSGSPGSYEQFF. CDR3 nucleotide sequence: TGCGCCAGCCATTCCGGGAGCCCGGGTTCCTATGAGCAGTTCTTC.